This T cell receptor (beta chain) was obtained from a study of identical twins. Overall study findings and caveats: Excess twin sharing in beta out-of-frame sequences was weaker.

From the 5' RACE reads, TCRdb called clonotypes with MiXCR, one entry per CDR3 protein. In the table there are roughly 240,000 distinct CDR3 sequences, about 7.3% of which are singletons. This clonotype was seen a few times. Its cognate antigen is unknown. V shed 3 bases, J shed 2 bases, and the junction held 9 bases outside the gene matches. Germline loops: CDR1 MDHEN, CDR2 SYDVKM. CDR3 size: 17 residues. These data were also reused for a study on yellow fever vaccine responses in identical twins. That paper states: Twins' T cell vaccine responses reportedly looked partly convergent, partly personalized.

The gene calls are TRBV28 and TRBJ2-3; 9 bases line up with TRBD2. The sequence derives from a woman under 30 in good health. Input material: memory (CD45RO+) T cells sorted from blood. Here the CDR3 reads CASSFRRLAGTTDTQYF. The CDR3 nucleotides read TGTGCCAGCAGTTTCCGTAGGCTAGCGGGAACCACAGATACGCAGTATTTT. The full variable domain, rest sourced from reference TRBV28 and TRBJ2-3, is DVKVTQSSRYLVKRTGEKVFLECVQDMDHENMFWYRQDPGLGLRLIYFSYDVKMKEKGDIPEGYSVSREKKERFSLILESASTNQTSMYLCASSFRRLAGTTDTQYFGPGTRLTVL.